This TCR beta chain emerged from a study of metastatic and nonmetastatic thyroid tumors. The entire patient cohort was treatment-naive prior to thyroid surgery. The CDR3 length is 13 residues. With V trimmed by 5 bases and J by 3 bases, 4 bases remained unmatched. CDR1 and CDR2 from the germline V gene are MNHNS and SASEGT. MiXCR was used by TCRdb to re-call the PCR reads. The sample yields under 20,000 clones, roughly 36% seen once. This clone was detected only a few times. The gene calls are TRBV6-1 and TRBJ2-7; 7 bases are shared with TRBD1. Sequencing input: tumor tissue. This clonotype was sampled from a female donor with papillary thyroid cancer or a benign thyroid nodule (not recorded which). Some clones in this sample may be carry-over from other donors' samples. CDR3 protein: CASSSGGVYEQYF. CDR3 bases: TGTGCCAGCAGTTCAGGGGGAGTCTACGAGCAGTACTTC.